These 17 T cell receptor beta chains originate from one sample sequenced in a study of T cells in Graves' hyperthyroidism and ophthalmopathy (dated by TCRdb to between 2018 and 2020). The library was prepared using multiplex PCR. Sequencing relied on an Illumina HiSeq 2000. The TCR beta CDR3 regions were amplified from the RNA transcripts. The first round of RT-PCR for the TCR CDR3 was performed with the HTBI primer set and the Qiagen OneStep RT-PCR kit. The public sequencing data were trimmed at Q25 with fastp and processed into clonotypes with MiXCR by TCRdb, which kept only in-frame beta chains. Identical CDR3 proteins give one entry, which carries the most common genes and DNA. This sample comprises 600,000 or so distinct CDR3 sequences, 13% to 15% of them detected only once. The top ten clonotypes cover about 6.6% of the sample. Sequenced sample: blood. These receptors came from a woman between 18 and 30 years old with Graves' ophthalmopathy.

The CDR3 DNA is TGTGCCACCAGCAGAGTAGCTGGAGCGGGTAGCTCCTACAATGAGCAGTTCTTC. Encoded protein: CATSRVAGAGSSYNEQFF. This rearrangement joins TRBV15 to TRBJ2-1, with D possibly being TRBD2 (6 bases). Between the trimmed V and J ends, which lost 1 base and 0 bases, there was a span of 16 bases. This CDR3 comprises 18 residues. The germline CDR1 and CDR2 sequences are LNHNV and YYDKDF (reference sequence).

This clonotype was observed at least ten times. The chain uses TRBV6-5 and TRBJ2-3; 12 bases are shared with TRBD2. This CDR3 is built from 18 residues. The J segment lost 2 bases and the V segment lost 2 bases, leaving 8 bases of the junction unmatched. Germline CDR1 and CDR2: MNHEY and SVGAGI. The CDR3: CASSYPRLAGAITDTQYF. The CDR3 DNA reads TGTGCCAGCAGTTACCCTCGACTAGCGGGAGCCATCACAGATACGCAGTATTTT.

This clonotype was seen ten or more times. This rearrangement joins TRBV24-1 to TRBJ2-5; the D gene could be TRBD1 or TRBD2 (6 bases each). This CDR3 has 16 amino acids. Trimming removed 3 bases from V and 5 bases from J, with 18 bases in between. Germline V gene sequence: CDR1 KGHDR, CDR2 SFDVKD. DNA for the CDR3: TGTGCCACCAGTGATCCAGCTGAACGGGGGCTCGAGACCCAGTACTTC. Translating it yields CATSDPAERGLETQYF.

The chain joins TRBV11-2 to TRBJ2-1, with D possibly being TRBD1 (5 bases). This CDR3 spans 15 amino acids. Trimming took off 0 bases at V and 4 bases at J, with 10 bases between the two ends. The germline gives CDR1 SGHAT, CDR2 FQNNGV. The CDR3 sequence: CASSLDQGTYNEQFF. Here the CDR3 DNA reads TGTGCCAGCAGCTTAGATCAGGGTACTTACAATGAGCAGTTCTTC.

Only a few counts were recorded for this clonotype. CDR3 DNA: TGTGCCACCAGCAAGCAGGGGGTAAACACTGAAGCTTTCTTT. Translated, it gives CATSKQGVNTEAFF. The chain employs TRBV15 and TRBJ1-1; 7 bases are shared with TRBD1. The V gene end was trimmed by 4 bases and the J gene end by 2 bases; junction bases not matched to a gene: 4. The CDR3 contains 14 residues. Germline V lookup: CDR1 LNHNV, CDR2 YYDKDF (reference sequence).

The table lists this clonotype with many counts. The chain couples TRBV27 to TRBJ2-1; weak D call: TRBD1 (8 bases). CDR3 length: 15 amino acids. Germline-derived CDR1 and CDR2 are MNHEY and SMNVEV (reference sequence). Trimming took 2 bases from V and 4 from J, leaving 12 bases between them. The CDR3: CASSLQQGGYNEQFF. Here the CDR3 DNA reads TGTGCCAGCAGTTTACAACAGGGGGGGTACAATGAGCAGTTCTTC.

This chain joins TRBV6-1 and TRBJ1-5; weak D call: TRBD1 (6 bases). The CDR3 extends over 13 amino acids. The V end was cut by 7 bases, the J end by 7 bases, with 14 bases between. Germline-derived CDR1 and CDR2 are MNHNS and SASEGT. CDR3 sequence (DNA): TGTGCCAGCACGTGGGGGGCAAAACAGCCCCAGCATTTT. Translated: CASTWGAKQPQHF.

On this clonotype itself: This may be a read error: a much more frequent sequence differs by one nucleotide. Because the CDR3 is missing its conserved closing phenylalanine or tryptophan, this is likely a read error. The chain uses TRBV6-2 or TRBV6-3 and TRBJ2-1; a weak D match, TRBD1 (5 bases). Germline V CDR1 and CDR2: MNHEY, SVGEGT. The CDR3 is made up of 14 amino acids. V dropped 6 bases and J dropped 6 bases, with 15 bases sitting between them. The CDR3 nucleotides read TGTGCCAGCAGCGCCCTTTTCAGGGCCAATGAGCAGTTCTCC. Encoded protein: CASSALFRANEQFS.

This clonotype was seen only a few times. The rearrangement links TRBV6-2 or TRBV6-3 to TRBJ2-3; D assignment may be TRBD1 or TRBD2 (5 bases each). Germline CDR1 and CDR2: MNHEY and SVGEGT. V lost 7 bases, J lost 4 bases, and 15 bases lay in between. CDR3 length: 14 amino acids. The CDR3 bases are TGTGCCAGCATCGGTCGACTGGGGGCAGATACGCAGTATTTT. This encodes CASIGRLGADTQYF.

This clonotype was seen ten or more times. The rearrangement uses TRBV7-3 and TRBJ2-3; D gene uncertain. CDR3 length: 13 amino acids. Trimming pared 5 bases from V and 0 bases from J, leaving 6 bases between. Germline-derived CDR1 and CDR2 are SGHTA and FQGTGA. CDR3 DNA sequence: TGTGCCAGCAGCCGCGTCAGCACAGATACGCAGTATTTT. Residues: CASSRVSTDTQYF.

The V and J genes are TRBV30 and TRBJ2-6, with a weak D call TRBD1 (5 bases). V shed 6 bases and J shed 2 bases, with 14 bases lying between them. This CDR3 has 15 residues. CDR1 is GTSNPN and CDR2 is SVGIG in the germline V gene (reference sequence). Here the CDR3 DNA reads TGTGCCTGCCTAACACAGGTTCCTGGGGCCAACGTCCTGACTTTC. It is translated as CACLTQVPGANVLTF.

At least ten counts were recorded for this clonotype. This sequence joins TRBV28 and TRBJ1-2, with D unresolved. V was trimmed by 6 bases and J by 4 bases, leaving 12 bases between them. This CDR3 contains 13 residues. Germline V gene lookup returns CDR1 MDHEN and CDR2 SYDVKM. The CDR3 is CASSRGFRYGYTF. The DNA for the CDR3 is TGTGCCAGCAGCAGAGGCTTCCGCTATGGCTACACCTTC.

This clonotype has a handful of counts. The rearrangement joins TRBV7-3 to TRBJ2-1; 8 bases align to TRBD2. Trimming at V came to 5 bases and at J to 7 bases, leaving 10 bases not matched to a gene. The CDR3 is 15 amino acids. Germline-derived CDR1 and CDR2 are SGHTA and FQGTGA. The CDR3 DNA reads TGTGCCAGCAGCCCCCACTCCGCGGGGGGTAATGAGCAGTTCTTC. Translating gives CASSPHSAGGNEQFF.

V gene TRBV11-3 combines with J gene TRBJ2-7; the match to TRBD1 covers 9 bases. The length of the CDR3 is 14 residues. Germline loops: CDR1 SGHNT, CDR2 YENEEA. Trimming removed 5 bases from V and 5 bases from J; junction bases left unmatched: 7. The DNA of the CDR3 is TGTGCCAGCAGCCCGGGGACAGGGATCGACGAGCAGTACTTC. This gives the protein CASSPGTGIDEQYF.

This clonotype has a count of ten or more. The V gene is TRBV15, the J gene TRBJ1-4; 9 bases map to TRBD1. CDR1 is LNHNV and CDR2 is YYDKDF in the germline V gene (reference sequence). The CDR3 is 16 amino acids. J gave up 5 bases and V 0 bases, and 4 bases lay outside the gene matches. The CDR3 DNA follows: TGTGCCACCAGCAGAGACGGCGGGACAGGGAATGAAAAACTGTTTTTT. Residues: CATSRDGGTGNEKLFF.

This sequence joins TRBV9 and TRBJ1-1; D ambiguous. Trimming shortened V by 0 bases and J by 5 bases, and 8 bases separated the two germline ends. Germline lookup yields CDR1 SGDLS and CDR2 YYNGEE. The CDR3 has 13 amino acids. This CDR3 reads CASSVARGTEAFF. Here the CDR3 DNA reads TGTGCCAGCAGCGTAGCGCGGGGAACTGAAGCTTTCTTT.

In its sample, this clonotype was seen a few times. This sequence joins TRBV12-3 or TRBV12-4 and TRBJ2-7; TRBD1 aligns across 9 bases. The CDR3 length is 14 residues. V gave up 7 bases and J gave up 3 bases; unmatched junction bases: 7. The CDR3 nucleotides are TGTGCCAGCAACCGGGGGACAGGGATCTACGAGCAGTACTTC. Amino acid sequence: CASNRGTGIYEQYF.